These 7 T cell receptor beta chains came from one sample sequenced in a study of persistence of HIV-infected CD4 T cells. Nonspecific anti-CD3/anti-CD28 bead stimulation represents the broad CD4+ T cell repertoire. Sorting of responding CD4+ T cells relied on upregulated CD40 ligand together with CD69. Their antigen targets remain unknown. Sequencing used immunoSEQ version 4 in survey mode. Clones were read by immunoSEQ multiplex PCR, and TCRdb kept only the in-frame ones, dropping some. This table holds fewer than 50,000 clones, 80% to 95% found once. Sequenced material: CD4+ T cells sorted from PBMCs after roughly 19-hour stimulation, taken from a patient who received antiretroviral therapy. These receptors were obtained from an adult man with HIV who was CMV-seropositive.

CDR3 sequence reads: CASSQRGTGDTQYF. In nucleotides, the CDR3 is TGTGCCAGCAGCCAACGGGGGACGGGGGATACGCAGTATTTT. The genes are TRBV7-2 and TRBJ2-3; possibly TRBD2 for D (6 bases). The length of the CDR3 is 14 residues. V was pared by 5 bases and J by 6 bases, with 15 bases between. The germline CDR1 and CDR2 sequences are SGHTA and FQGNSA.

The chain combines TRBV29-1 with TRBJ2-2; TRBD2 might be the D (5 bases). Trimming took off 3 bases at V and 1 base at J, with 9 bases between the two ends. Germline-derived CDR1 and CDR2 are SQVTM and ANQGSEA. The CDR3 has 14 residues. The CDR3 DNA reads as TGCAGCGTTGACGCGGGTATGAACACCGGGGAGCTGTTTTTT. It translates to CSVDAGMNTGELFF.

This clone came up once. The V gene is TRBV5-1, the J gene TRBJ1-1, with TRBD1 identical over 11 bases. CDR1 and CDR2 from the germline V gene are SGHRS and YFSETQ. CDR3 size: 15 residues. The V and J ends lost 4 bases and 5 bases, in that order; junction bases with no gene match: 7. The CDR3 region is CASSLGTGGETEAFF. In DNA form, the CDR3 reads TGCGCCAGCAGCCTAGGGACAGGGGGAGAGACTGAAGCTTTCTTT.

This clone was picked up a small number of times. The chain uses TRBV12-3 or TRBV12-4 and TRBJ2-1, with 8 nucleotides matching TRBD1. The CDR3 spans 13 residues. V lost 6 bases and J lost 7; bases outside the gene matches: 5. CDR3 nucleotides: TGTGCCAGCAGAGGACAGGGTAGAAATGAGCAGTTCTTC. It yields the protein CASRGQGRNEQFF.

The chain links TRBV11-1 to TRBJ2-7; D possibly corresponds to TRBD2 (5 bases). CDR1 is SGHAT, CDR2 FQDESV, per germline (reference sequence). The length of the CDR3 is 14 residues. Trimming took off 5 bases at V and 7 bases at J, with 18 bases between the two ends. The CDR3 is CASSVGRGFWEQYF. The CDR3 DNA follows: TGTGCCAGCAGCGTCGGACGGGGATTTTGGGAGCAGTACTTC.

The V and J genes are TRBV5-3 and TRBJ1-2; 12 bases agree with TRBD1. TRBV5-3 is an ORF for which the function is uncertain. This CDR3 is built from 18 residues. With 0 bases clipped from V and 0 bases from J, the junction kept 6 bases outside the gene matches. CDR3 coding DNA: TGTGCCAGAAGCTTGGGGGACAGGGGGCTCCACTCTAACTATGGCTACACCTTC. Protein sequence: CARSLGDRGLHSNYGYTF.

The rearrangement uses TRBV10-1 and TRBJ2-7, with D unresolved. V was clipped by 0 bases and J by 4 bases, with 13 bases between them. Germline CDR1 is WNHNN and CDR2 is SYGVQD (reference sequence). This CDR3 is 15 amino acids long. This chain's CDR3 is CASSESSLTRYEQYF. The CDR3 DNA reads TGCGCCAGCAGTGAGTCGAGCTTAACCCGTTACGAGCAGTACTTC.